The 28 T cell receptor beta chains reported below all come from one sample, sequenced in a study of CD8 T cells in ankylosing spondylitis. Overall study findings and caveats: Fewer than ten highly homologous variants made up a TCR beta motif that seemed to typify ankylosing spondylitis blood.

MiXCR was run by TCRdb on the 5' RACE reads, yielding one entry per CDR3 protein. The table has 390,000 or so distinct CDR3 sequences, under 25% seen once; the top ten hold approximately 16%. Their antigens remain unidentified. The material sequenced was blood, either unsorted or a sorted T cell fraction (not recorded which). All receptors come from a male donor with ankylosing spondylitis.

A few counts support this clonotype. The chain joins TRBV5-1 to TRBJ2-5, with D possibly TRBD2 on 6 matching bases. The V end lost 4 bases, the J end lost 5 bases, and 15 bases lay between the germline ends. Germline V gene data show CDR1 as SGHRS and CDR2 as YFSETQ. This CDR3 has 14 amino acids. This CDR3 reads CASSRRRGGETQYF. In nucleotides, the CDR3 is TGCGCCAGCAGCCGACGGAGGGGTGGGGAGACCCAGTACTTC. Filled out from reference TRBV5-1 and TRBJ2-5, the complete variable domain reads KAGVTQTPRYLIKTRGQQVTLSCSPISGHRSVSWYQQTPGQGLQFLFEYFSETQRNKGNFPGRFSGRQFSNSRSEMNVSTLELGDSALYLCASSRRRGGETQYFGPGTRLLVL.

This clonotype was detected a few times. CDR3 bases: TGCGCCAGCAGCCCGCGGGAGGGCAAAAACATTCAGTACTTC. This encodes CASSPREGKNIQYF. This chain uses TRBV5-1 with TRBJ2-4; 9 positions agree with TRBD2. CDR1 and CDR2 (germline): SGHRS, YFSETQ. This CDR3 contains 14 residues. Germline trimming cut 4 bases from V and 3 bases from J; bases unmatched to any gene: 2.

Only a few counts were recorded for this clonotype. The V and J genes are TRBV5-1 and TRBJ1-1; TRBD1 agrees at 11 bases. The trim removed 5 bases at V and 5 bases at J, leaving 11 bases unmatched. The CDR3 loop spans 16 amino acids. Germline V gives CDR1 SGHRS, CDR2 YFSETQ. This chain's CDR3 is CASRFAPGTGGTEAFF. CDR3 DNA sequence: TGCGCCAGCAGATTTGCGCCCGGGACAGGGGGGACTGAAGCTTTCTTT.

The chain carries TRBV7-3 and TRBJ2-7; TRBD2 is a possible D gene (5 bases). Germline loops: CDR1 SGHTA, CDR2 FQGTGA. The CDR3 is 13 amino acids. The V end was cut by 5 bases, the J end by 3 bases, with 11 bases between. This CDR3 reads CASSPAGNYEQYF. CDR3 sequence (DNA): TGTGCCAGCAGCCCGGCGGGTAACTACGAGCAGTACTTC.

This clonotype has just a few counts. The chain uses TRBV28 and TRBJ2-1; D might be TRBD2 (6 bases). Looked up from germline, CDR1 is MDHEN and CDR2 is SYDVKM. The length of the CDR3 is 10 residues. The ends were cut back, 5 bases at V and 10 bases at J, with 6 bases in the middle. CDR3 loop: CASSGREQFF. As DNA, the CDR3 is TGTGCCAGCAGTGGGAGGGAGCAGTTCTTC.

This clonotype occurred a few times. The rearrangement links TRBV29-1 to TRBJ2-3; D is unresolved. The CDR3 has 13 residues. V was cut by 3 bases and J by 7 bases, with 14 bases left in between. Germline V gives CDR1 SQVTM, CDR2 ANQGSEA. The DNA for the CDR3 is TGCAGCGTTGAGGCTCCTACCTACTATACGCAGTATTTT. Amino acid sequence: CSVEAPTYYTQYF.

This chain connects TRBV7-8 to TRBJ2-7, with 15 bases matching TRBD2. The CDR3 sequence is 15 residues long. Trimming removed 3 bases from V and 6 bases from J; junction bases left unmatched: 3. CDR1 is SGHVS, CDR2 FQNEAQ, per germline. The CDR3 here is CASSFGLAGGFEQYF. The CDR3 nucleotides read TGTGCCAGCAGCTTCGGACTAGCGGGAGGGTTCGAGCAGTACTTC.

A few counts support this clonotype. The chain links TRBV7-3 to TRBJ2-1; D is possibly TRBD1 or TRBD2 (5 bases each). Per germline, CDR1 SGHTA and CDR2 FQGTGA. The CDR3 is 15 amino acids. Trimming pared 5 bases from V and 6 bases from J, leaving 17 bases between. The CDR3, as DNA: TGTGCCAGCAGCGATAGTCCAGGGAGTTTCAATGAGCAGTTCTTC. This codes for CASSDSPGSFNEQFF.

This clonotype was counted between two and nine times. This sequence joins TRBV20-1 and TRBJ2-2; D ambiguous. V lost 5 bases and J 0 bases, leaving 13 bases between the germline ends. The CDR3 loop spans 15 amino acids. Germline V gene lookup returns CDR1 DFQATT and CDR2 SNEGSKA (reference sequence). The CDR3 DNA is TGCAGTGCTTCAAGATTGGAGACGAACACCGGGGAGCTGTTTTTT. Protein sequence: CSASRLETNTGELFF.

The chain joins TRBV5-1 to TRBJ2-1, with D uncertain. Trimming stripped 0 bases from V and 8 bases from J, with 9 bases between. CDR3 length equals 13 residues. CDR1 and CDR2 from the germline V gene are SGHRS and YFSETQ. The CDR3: CASSLDGVDEQFF. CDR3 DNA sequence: TGCGCCAGCAGCTTGGATGGAGTCGATGAGCAGTTCTTC.

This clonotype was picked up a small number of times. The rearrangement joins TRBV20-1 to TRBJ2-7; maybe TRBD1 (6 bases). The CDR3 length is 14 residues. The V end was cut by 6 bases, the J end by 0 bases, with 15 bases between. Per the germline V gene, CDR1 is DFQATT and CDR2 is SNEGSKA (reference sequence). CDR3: CSAAGTPYSYEQYF. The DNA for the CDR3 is TGCAGTGCAGCCGGGACACCTTACTCCTACGAGCAGTACTTC.

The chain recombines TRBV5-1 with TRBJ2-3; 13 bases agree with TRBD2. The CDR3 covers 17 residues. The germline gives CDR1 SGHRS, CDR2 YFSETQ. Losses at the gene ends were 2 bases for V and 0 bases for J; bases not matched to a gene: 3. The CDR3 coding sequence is TGCGCCAGCAGCTTCGGGACTAGCGGGACCAGCACAGATACGCAGTATTTT. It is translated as CASSFGTSGTSTDTQYF.

CDR3 region: CASSTEGVNNYGYTF. CDR3 in DNA: TGTGCCAGCAGTACCGAAGGAGTAAATAACTATGGCTACACCTTC. V is TRBV27 and J is TRBJ1-2; D ambiguous. V gave up 5 bases and J gave up 1 base, with 14 bases separating them. There are 15 residues in the CDR3. From germline, CDR1 is MNHEY and CDR2 SMNVEV (reference sequence).

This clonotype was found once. As DNA, the CDR3 is TGTGCCAGCAGTCCTACTAGCGGGGGGATAAATACGCAGTATTTT. Protein: CASSPTSGGINTQYF. V gene TRBV7-7 combines with J gene TRBJ2-3; TRBD2 agrees at 12 bases. The CDR3 totals 15 residues. Germline trimming cut 6 bases from V and 7 bases from J; bases unmatched to any gene: 8. Germline CDR1 and CDR2: SSHAT and FNYEAQ (reference sequence).

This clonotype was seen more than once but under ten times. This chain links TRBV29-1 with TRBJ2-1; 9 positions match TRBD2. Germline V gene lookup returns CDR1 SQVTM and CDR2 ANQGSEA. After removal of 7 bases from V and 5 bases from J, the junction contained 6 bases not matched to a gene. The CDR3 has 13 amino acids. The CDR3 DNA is TGCAGCGGTAGGGCTAGCGGGGACAATGAGCAGTTCTTC. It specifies CSGRASGDNEQFF.

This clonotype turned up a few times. The CDR3 sequence: CASTGPREQFF. The CDR3 bases are TGTGCCAGCACGGGGCCTCGGGAGCAGTTCTTC. The J gene is TRBJ2-1, the V gene TRBV12-3 or TRBV12-4; D might be TRBD1 or TRBD2, each matching 5 bases. V shed 7 bases and J shed 10 bases, with 11 bases lying between them. The CDR3 is 11 amino acids.

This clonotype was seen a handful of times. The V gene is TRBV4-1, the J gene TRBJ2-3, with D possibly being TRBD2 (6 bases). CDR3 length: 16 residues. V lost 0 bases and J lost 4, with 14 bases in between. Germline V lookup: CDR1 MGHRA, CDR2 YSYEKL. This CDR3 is CASSQEKGGLADTQYF. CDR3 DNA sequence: TGCGCCAGCAGCCAAGAGAAGGGAGGTTTGGCAGATACGCAGTATTTT.

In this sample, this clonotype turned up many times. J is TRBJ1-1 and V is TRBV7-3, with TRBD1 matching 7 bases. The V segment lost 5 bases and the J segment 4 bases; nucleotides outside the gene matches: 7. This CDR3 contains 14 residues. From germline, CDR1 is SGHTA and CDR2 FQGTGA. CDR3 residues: CASSATGVATEAFF. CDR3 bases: TGTGCCAGCAGCGCTACAGGGGTGGCCACTGAAGCTTTCTTT.

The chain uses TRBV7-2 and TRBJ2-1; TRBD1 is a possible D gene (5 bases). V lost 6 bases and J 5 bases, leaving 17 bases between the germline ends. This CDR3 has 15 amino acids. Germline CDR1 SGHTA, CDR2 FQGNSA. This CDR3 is CASSLRGISNNEQFF. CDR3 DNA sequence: TGTGCCAGCAGTTTAAGGGGCATCTCAAACAATGAGCAGTTCTTC. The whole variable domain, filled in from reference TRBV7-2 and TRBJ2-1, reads GAGVSQSPSNKVTEKGKDVELRCDPISGHTALYWYRQSLGQGLEFLIYFQGNSAPDKSGLPSDRFSAERTGGSVSTLTIQRTQQEDSAVYLCASSLRGISNNEQFFGPGTRLTVL.

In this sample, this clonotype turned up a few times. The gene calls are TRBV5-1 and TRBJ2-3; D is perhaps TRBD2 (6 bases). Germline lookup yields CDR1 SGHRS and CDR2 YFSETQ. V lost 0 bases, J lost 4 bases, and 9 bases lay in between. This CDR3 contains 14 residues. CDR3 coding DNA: TGCGCCAGCAGCTTGGATAGCGGCGCAGATACGCAGTATTTT. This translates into CASSLDSGADTQYF.

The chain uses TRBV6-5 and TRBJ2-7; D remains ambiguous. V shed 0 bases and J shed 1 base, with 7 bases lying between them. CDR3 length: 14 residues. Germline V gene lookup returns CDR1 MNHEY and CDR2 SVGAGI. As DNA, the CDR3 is TGTGCCAGCAGTTACTCCCACGGGTCCTACGAGCAGTACTTC. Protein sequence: CASSYSHGSYEQYF.

CDR3: CASSVDPGGVGYEQYF. CDR3 sequence (DNA): TGTGCCAGCAGCGTAGACCCAGGGGGCGTTGGCTACGAGCAGTACTTC. The rearrangement links TRBV9 to TRBJ2-7, with 8 bases fitting TRBD1. Looked up from germline, CDR1 is SGDLS and CDR2 is YYNGEE. V shed 0 bases, J shed 3 bases, and the junction held 8 bases outside the gene matches. The CDR3 loop spans 16 amino acids.

The CDR3 nucleotides are TGTGCCAGCAGTGGGGACAGGGTAAGGGAGCAGTACTTC. It translates to CASSGDRVREQYF. The genes are TRBV6-1 and TRBJ2-7; 9 bases map to TRBD1. The germline CDR1 and CDR2 sequences are MNHNS and SASEGT. This CDR3 is built from 13 residues. Trimming at V came to 4 bases and at J to 7 bases, leaving 5 bases not matched to a gene.

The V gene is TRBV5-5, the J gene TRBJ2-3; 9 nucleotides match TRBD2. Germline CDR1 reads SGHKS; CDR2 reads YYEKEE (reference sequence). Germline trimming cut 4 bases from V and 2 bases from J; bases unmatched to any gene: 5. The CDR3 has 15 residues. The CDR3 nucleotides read TGTGCCAGCAGCCTGGGACTAGCTGTCACAGATACGCAGTATTTT. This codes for CASSLGLAVTDTQYF.

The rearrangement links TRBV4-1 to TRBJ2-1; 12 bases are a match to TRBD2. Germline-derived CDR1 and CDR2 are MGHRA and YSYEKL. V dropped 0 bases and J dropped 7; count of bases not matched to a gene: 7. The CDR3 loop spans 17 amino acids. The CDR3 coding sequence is TGCGCCAGCAGCCAAGAGACTAGCGGGAGCGCGCGGAATGAGCAGTTCTTC. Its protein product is CASSQETSGSARNEQFF.

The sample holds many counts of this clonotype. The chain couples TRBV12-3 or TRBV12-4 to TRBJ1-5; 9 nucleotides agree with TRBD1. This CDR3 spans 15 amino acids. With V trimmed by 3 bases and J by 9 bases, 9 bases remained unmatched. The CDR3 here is CASSLGQGQQGPQHF. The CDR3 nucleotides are TGTGCCAGCAGTTTGGGACAGGGCCAACAGGGGCCCCAGCATTTT.

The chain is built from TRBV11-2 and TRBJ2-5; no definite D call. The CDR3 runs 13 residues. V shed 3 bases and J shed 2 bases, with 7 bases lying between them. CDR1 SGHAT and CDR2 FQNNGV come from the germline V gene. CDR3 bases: TGTGCCAGCAGCTTCGGGCAGCAAGAGACCCAGTACTTC. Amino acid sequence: CASSFGQQETQYF.

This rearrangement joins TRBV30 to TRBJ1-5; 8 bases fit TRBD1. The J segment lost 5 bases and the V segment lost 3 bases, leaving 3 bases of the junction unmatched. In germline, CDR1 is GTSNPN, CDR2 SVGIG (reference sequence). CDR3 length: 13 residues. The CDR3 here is CAWSGQGDQPQHF. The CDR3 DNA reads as TGTGCCTGGAGCGGACAGGGCGATCAGCCCCAGCATTTT. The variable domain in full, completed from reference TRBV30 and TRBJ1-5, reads SQTIHQWPATLVQPVGSPLSLECTVEGTSNPNLYWYRQAAGRGLQLLFYSVGIGQISSEVPQNLSASRPQDRQFILSSKKLLLSDSGFYLCAWSGQGDQPQHFGDGTRLSIL.